This T cell receptor beta chain comes out of a study of blood T cell repertoires in COVID-19. Across the whole study: COVID-19 samples from acute and convalescent phases originated in the United States, Italy and Spain. PBMCs, B-cell-depleted T cells, or T cells were the source of the cDNA or gDNA that made up the material.

The authors' processing: Nucleated cell number was recorded as an estimate derived from reference gene primer amplification. Measured with immunoSEQ multiplex PCR; TCRdb has only the in-frame clones, and not every one. The DNA was the basis for D and trimming; V, J and clone size are from that table. The sample lists tens of thousands of clones, 85% to 90% occurring once. Losses at the gene ends were 3 bases for V and 2 bases for J; bases not matched to a gene: 4. This CDR3 is 15 amino acids long. Germline V gene lookup returns CDR1 KGHSH and CDR2 LQKENI. The sequenced sample consisted of peripheral blood. The rearrangement links TRBV18 to TRBJ2-3; 8 nucleotides line up with TRBD2. This TCR was sampled from a man in his 70s with active COVID-19. As DNA, the CDR3 is TGTGCCAGCTCACCCGGCGGGAGGAACACAGATACGCAGTATTTT. Translation gives CASSPGGRNTDTQYF.